This TCR beta chain was identified during a study of spatial heterogeneity in lung cancer. Study as a whole: Taken at a median of approximately two years after resection, follow-up PBMC samples underwent sequencing when available. Among detected sequences, beta-chain ones consistently exceeded alpha-chain ones in number. Study-wide points: At resection, ubiquitous expanded tumor TCRs appeared in blood more than at follow-up.

On each TCR cDNA molecule, a unique molecular identifier was present. TCRdb re-called the 5' RACE reads with MiXCR, one entry per CDR3 protein. The sample records about 50,000 distinct CDR3 sequences, around 7% being singletons. About this clonotype itself: The antigen remains undetermined.

This CDR3 contains 15 residues. V shed 8 bases and J shed 4 bases, with 19 bases lying between them. Germline values: CDR1 MNHNS, CDR2 SASEGT. Time point: blood at routine non-recurrence follow-up after resection. Sequencing covered unsorted whole RNA taken from tumor, nontumor lung or frozen PBMC. The TCR was taken from a female donor with early-stage non-small cell lung cancer. The chain recombines TRBV6-1 with TRBJ2-3; D not resolved. This specimen was PBMCs, taken at follow-up. This CDR3 is CASGSRSRHSDTQYF. In DNA, the CDR3 is TGTGCCAGCGGAAGTAGATCCCGACACTCAGATACGCAGTATTTT.